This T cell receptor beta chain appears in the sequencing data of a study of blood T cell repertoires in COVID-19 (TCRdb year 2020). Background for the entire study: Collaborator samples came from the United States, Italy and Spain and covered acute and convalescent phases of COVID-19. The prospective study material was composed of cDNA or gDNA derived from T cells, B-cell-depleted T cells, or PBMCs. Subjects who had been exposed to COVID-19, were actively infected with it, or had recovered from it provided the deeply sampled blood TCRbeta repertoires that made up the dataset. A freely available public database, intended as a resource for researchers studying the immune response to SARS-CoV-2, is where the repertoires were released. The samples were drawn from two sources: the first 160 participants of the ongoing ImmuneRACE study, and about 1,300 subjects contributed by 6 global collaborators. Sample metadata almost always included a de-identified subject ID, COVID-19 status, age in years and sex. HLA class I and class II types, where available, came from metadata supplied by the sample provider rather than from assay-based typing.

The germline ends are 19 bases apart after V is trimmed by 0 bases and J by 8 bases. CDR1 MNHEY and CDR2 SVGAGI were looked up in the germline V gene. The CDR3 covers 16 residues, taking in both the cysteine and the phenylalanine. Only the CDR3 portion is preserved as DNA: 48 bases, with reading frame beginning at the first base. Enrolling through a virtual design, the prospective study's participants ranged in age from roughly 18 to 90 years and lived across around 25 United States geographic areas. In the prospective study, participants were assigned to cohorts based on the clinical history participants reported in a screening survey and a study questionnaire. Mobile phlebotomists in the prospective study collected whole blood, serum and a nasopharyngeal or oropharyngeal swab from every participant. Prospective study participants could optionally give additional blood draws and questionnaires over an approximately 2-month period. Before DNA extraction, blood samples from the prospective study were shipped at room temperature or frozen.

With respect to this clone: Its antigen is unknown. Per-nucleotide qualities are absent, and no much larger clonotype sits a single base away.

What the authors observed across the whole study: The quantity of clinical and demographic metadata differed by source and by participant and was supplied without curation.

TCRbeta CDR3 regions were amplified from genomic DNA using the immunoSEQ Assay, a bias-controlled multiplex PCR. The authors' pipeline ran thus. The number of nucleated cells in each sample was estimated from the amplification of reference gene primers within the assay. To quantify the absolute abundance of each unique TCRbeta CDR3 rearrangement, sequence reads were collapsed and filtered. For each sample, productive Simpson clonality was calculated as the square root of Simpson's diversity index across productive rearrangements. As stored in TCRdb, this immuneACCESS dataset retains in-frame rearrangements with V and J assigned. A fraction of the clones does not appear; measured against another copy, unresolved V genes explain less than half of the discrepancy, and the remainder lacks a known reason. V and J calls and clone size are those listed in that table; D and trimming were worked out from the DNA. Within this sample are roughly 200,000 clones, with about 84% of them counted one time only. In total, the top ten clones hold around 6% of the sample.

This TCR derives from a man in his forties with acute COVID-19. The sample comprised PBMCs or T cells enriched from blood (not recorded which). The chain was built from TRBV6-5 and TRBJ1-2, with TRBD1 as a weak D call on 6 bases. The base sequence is TGTGCCAGCAGTTACTCGAGCGGGGGGGCGCTAGCCGGCTACACCTTC. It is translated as CASSYSSGGALAGYTF.